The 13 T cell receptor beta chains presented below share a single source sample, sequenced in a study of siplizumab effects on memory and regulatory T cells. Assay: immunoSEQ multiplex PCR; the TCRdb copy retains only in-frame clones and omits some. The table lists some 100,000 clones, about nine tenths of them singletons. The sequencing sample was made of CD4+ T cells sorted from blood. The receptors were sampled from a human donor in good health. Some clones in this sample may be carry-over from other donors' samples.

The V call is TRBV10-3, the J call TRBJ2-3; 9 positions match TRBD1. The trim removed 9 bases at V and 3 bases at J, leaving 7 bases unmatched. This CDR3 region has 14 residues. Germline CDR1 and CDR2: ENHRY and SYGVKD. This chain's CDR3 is CAILGQGRTDTQYF. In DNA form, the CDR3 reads TGTGCCATACTGGGACAGGGCCGGACAGATACGCAGTATTTT.

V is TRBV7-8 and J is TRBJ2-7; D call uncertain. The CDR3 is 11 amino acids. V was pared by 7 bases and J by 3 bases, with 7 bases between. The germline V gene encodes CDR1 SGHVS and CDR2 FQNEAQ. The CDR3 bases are TGTGCCAGCACCTCTATCTACGAGCAGTACTTC. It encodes CASTSIYEQYF.

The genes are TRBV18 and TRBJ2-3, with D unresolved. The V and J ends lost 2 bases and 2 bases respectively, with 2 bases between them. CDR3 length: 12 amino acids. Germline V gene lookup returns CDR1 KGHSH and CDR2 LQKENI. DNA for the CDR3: TGTGCCAGCTCACCATACACAGATACGCAGTATTTT. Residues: CASSPYTDTQYF.

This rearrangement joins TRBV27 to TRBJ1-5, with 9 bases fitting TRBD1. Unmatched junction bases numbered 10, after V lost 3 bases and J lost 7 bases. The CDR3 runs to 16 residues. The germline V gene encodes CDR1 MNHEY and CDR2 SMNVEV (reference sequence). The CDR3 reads CASSLGQGRLLQPQHF. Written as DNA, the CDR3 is TGTGCCAGCAGTTTGGGACAGGGACGATTGTTACAGCCCCAGCATTTT.

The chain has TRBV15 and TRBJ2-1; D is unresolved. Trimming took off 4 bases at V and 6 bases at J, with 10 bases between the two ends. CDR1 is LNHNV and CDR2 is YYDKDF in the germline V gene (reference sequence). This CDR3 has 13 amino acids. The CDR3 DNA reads TGTGCCACCAGCAAGAAGCGTTCCAATGAGCAGTTCTTC. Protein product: CATSKKRSNEQFF.

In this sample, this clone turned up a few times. The CDR3: CASSPRPTEVNTEAFF. The CDR3 DNA reads TGTGCCAGCTCACCACGCCCGACAGAGGTGAACACTGAAGCTTTCTTT. The chain is built from TRBV18 and TRBJ1-1; possibly TRBD1 for D (5 bases). The V gene lost 1 base and the J gene lost 0 bases, with 12 bases spanning the gap. This CDR3 comprises 16 residues. CDR1 is KGHSH and CDR2 is LQKENI in the germline V gene.

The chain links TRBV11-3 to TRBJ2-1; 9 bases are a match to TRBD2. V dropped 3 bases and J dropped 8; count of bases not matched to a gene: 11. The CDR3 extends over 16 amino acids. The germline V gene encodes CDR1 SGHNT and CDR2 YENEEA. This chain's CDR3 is CASSLGGRAERYEQFF. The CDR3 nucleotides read TGTGCCAGCAGCTTGGGCGGGAGGGCCGAAAGGTATGAGCAGTTCTTC. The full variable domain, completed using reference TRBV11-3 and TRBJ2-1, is EAGVVQSPRYKIIEKKQPVAFWCNPISGHNTLYWYLQNLGQGPELLIRYENEEAVDDSQLPKDRFSAERLKGVDSTLKIQPAELGDSAVYLCASSLGGRAERYEQFFGPGTRLTVL.

CDR3 in amino acids: CASSPGLAAPDTQYF. The DNA for the CDR3 is TGCGCCAGCAGCCCGGGACTAGCGGCCCCAGATACGCAGTATTTT. This rearrangement joins TRBV5-1 to TRBJ2-3; 11 bases agree with TRBD2. The CDR3 contains 15 residues. V lost 4 bases, J lost 4 bases, and 5 bases stayed unmatched. Germline V gene sequence: CDR1 SGHRS, CDR2 YFSETQ.

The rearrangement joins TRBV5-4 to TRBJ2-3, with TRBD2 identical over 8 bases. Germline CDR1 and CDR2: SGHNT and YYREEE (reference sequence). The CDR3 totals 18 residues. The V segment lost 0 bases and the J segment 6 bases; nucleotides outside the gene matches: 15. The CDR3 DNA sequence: TGTGCCAGCAGCTTGGATCTAGCGGGCTACACTGGGTTGGATACGCAGTATTTT. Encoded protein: CASSLDLAGYTGLDTQYF.

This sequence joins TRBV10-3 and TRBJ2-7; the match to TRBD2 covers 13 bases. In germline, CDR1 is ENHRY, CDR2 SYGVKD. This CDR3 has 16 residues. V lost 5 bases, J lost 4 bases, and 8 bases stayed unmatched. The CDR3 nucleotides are TGTGCCATCAGTACGTCTTCGGGACTAGCGGGATACGAGCAGTACTTC. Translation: CAISTSSGLAGYEQYF.

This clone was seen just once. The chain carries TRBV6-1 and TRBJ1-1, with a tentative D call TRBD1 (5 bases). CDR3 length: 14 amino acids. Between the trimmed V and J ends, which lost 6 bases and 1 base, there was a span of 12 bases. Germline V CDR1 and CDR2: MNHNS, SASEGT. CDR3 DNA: TGTGCCAGCAGCTCCGGGACGGCGAACACTGAAGCTTTCTTT. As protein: CASSSGTANTEAFF.

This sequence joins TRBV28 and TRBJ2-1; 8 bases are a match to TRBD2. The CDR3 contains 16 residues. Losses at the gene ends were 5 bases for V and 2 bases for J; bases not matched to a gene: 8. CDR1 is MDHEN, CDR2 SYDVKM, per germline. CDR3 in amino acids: CASSPSGGGTYNEQFF. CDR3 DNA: TGTGCCAGCAGTCCTTCCGGGGGGGGGACCTACAATGAGCAGTTCTTC.

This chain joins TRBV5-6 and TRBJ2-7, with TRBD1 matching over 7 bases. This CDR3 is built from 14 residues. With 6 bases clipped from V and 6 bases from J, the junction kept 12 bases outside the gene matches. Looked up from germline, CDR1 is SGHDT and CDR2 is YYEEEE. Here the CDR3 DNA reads TGTGCCAGCACACTGGTAGACAGGGAGCCCGAGCAGTACTTC. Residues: CASTLVDREPEQYF.